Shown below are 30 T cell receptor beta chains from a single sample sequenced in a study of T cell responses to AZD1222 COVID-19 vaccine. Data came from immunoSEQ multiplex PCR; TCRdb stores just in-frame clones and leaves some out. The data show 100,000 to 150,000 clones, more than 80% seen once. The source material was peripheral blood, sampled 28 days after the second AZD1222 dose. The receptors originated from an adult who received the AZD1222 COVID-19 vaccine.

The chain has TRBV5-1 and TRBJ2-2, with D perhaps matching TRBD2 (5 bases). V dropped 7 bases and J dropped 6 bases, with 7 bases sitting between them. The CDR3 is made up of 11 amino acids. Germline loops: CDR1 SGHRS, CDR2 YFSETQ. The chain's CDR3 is CASEEAGELFF. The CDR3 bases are TGCGCCAGCGAGGAGGCCGGGGAGCTGTTTTTT.

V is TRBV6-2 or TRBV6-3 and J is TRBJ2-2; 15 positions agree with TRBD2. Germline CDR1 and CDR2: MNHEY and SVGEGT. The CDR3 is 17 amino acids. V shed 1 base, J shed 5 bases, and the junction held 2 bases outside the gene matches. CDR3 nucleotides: TGTGCCAGCAGTTACTTCGGACTAGCGGGGGGGACCGGGGAGCTGTTTTTT. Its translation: CASSYFGLAGGTGELFF.

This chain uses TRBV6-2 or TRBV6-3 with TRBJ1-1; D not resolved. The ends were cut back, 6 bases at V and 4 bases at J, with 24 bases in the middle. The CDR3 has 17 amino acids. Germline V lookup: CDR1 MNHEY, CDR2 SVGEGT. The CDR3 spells CASSYPTGSGLGTEAFF. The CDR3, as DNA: TGTGCCAGCAGCTATCCTACCGGATCCGGGCTGGGCACTGAAGCTTTCTTT.

The DNA for the CDR3 is TGTGCCACCAGCAGAGATGTAAAGGCTGAAGCTTTCTTT. The encoded protein is CATSRDVKAEAFF. The chain is built from TRBV15 and TRBJ1-1; D gene ambiguous. V lost 0 bases, J lost 6 bases, and 8 bases lay in between. The CDR3 extends over 13 amino acids. From germline, CDR1 is LNHNV and CDR2 YYDKDF (reference sequence).

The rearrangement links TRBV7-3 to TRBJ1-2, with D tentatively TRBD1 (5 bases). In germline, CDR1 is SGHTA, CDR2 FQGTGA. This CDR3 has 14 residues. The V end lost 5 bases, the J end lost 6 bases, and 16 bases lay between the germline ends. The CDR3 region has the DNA TGTGCCAGCAGCGCGCGACGGGGGTTGGATGGCTACACCTTC. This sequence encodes CASSARRGLDGYTF.

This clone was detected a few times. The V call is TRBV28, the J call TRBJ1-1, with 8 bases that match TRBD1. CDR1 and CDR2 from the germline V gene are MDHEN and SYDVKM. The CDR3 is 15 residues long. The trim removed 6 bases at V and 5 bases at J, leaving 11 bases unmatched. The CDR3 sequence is CASRSGGLRGTEAFF. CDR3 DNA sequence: TGTGCCAGCAGATCAGGGGGCCTTCGGGGAACTGAAGCTTTCTTT.

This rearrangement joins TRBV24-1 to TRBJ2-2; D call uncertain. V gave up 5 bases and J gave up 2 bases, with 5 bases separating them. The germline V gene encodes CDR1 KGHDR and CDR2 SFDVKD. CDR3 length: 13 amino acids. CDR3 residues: CATSGYNTGELFF. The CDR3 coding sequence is TGTGCCACCAGTGGGTATAACACCGGGGAGCTGTTTTTT.

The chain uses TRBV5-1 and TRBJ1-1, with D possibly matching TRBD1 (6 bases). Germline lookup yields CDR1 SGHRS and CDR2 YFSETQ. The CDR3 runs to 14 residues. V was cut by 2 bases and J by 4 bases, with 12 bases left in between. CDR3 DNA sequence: TGCGCCAGCAGCTTCGGGGGCTTAGGCACTGAAGCTTTCTTT. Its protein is CASSFGGLGTEAFF. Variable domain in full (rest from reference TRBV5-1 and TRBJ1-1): KAGVTQTPRYLIKTRGQQVTLSCSPISGHRSVSWYQQTPGQGLQFLFEYFSETQRNKGNFPGRFSGRQFSNSRSEMNVSTLELGDSALYLCASSFGGLGTEAFFGQGTRLTVV.

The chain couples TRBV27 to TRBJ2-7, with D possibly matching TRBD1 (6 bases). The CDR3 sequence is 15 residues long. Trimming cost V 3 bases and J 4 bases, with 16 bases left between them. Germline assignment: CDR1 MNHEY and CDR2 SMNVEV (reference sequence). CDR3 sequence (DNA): TGTGCCAGCAGTTTCGTGGGGGCCCTCGCTTACGAGCAGTACTTC. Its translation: CASSFVGALAYEQYF.

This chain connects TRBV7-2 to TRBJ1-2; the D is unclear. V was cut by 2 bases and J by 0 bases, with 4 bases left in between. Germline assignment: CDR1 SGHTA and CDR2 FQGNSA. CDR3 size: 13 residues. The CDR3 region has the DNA TGTGCCAGCAGCTTACAGGCTAACTATGGCTACACCTTC. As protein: CASSLQANYGYTF. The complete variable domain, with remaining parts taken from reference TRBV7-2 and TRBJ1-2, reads GAGVSQSPSNKVTEKGKDVELRCDPISGHTALYWYRQSLGQGLEFLIYFQGNSAPDKSGLPSDRFSAERTGGSVSTLTIQRTQQEDSAVYLCASSLQANYGYTFGSGTRLTVV.

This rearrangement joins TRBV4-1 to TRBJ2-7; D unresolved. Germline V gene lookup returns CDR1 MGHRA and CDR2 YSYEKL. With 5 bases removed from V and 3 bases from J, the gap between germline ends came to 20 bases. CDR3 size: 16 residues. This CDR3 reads CASSSPRRDPHYEQYF. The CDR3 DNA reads TGCGCCAGCAGCTCCCCCCGCCGAGACCCTCACTACGAGCAGTACTTC.

CDR3 nucleotide sequence: TGTGCCAGCAGTCCCCTAGGCGGGGAGCTGTTTTTT. Protein: CASSPLGGELFF. The rearrangement uses TRBV3-1 (or the pseudogene TRBV3-2) and TRBJ2-2; no reliable D call. Trimming pared 6 bases from V and 7 bases from J, leaving 9 bases between. The CDR3 is made up of 12 amino acids. The germline V gene encodes CDR1 LGHDT and CDR2 YNNKEL (reference sequence).

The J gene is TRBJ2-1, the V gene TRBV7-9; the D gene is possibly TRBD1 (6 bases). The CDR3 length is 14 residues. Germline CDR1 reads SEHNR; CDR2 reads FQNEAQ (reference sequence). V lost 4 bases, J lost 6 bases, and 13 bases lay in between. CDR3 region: CASSSGVVGNEQFF. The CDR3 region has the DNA TGTGCCAGCAGCTCAGGGGTGGTCGGCAATGAGCAGTTCTTC. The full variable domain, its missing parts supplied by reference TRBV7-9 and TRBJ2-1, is DTGVSQNPRHKITKRGQNVTFRCDPISEHNRLYWYRQTLGQGPEFLTYFQNEAQLEKSRLLSDRFSAERPKGSFSTLEIQRTEQGDSAMYLCASSSGVVGNEQFFGPGTRLTVL.

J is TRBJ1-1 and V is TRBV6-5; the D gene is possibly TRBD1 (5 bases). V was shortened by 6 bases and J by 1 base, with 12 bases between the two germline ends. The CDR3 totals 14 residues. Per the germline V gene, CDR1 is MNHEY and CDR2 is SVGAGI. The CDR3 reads CASSPDTKNTEAFF. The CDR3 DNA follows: TGTGCCAGCAGCCCGGACACGAAGAACACTGAAGCTTTCTTT.

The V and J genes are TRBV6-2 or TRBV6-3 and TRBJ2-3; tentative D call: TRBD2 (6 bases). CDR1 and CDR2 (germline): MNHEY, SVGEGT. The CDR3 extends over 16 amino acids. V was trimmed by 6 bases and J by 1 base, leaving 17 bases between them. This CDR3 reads CASSPITSSGTDTQYF. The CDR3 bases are TGTGCCAGCAGCCCGATCACTAGCTCGGGCACAGATACGCAGTATTTT.

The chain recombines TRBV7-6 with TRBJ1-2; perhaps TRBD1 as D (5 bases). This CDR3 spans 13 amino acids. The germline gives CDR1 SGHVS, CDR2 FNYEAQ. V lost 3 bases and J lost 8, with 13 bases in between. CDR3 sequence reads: CASSLGPAGGYTF. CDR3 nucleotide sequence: TGTGCCAGCAGCTTGGGACCCGCTGGCGGCTACACCTTC. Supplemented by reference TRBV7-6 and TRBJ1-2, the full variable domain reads GAGVSQSPRYKVTKRGQDVALRCDPISGHVSLYWYRQALGQGPEFLTYFNYEAQQDKSGLPNDRFSAERPEGSISTLTIQRTEQRDSAMYRCASSLGPAGGYTFGSGTRLTVV.

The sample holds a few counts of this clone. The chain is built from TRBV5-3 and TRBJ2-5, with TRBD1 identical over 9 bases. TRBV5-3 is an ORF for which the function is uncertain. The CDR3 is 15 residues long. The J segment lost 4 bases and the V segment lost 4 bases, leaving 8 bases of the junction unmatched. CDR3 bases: TGTGCCAGAAGCCCCAGCCAGGGACAGGGAGAGACCCAGTACTTC. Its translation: CARSPSQGQGETQYF.

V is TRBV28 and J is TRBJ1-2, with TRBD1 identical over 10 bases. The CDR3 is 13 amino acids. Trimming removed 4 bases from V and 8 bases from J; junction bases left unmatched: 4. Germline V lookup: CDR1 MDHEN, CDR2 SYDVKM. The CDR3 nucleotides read TGTGCCAGCAGTTCCCGGACAGGGGGGGGCTACACCTTC. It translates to CASSSRTGGGYTF.

CDR3 DNA sequence: TGTGCCAGCAGCTTAGCCCGGACAGAGTATCATGGCTACACCTTC. This sequence encodes CASSLARTEYHGYTF. This chain links TRBV7-2 with TRBJ1-2, with D perhaps TRBD1 (6 bases). V was clipped by 0 bases and J by 6 bases, with 14 bases between them. Germline CDR1 is SGHTA and CDR2 is FQGNSA. The CDR3 consists of 15 residues.

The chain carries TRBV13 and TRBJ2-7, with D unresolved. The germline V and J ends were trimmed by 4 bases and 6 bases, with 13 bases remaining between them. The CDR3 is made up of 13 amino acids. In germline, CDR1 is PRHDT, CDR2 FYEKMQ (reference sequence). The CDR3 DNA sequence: TGTGCCAGCAGCTCCCTCAGGTCCGGCGAGCAGTACTTC. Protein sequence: CASSSLRSGEQYF.

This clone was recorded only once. CDR3 bases: TGTGCCAGCAGCTTGGACACCCTCGAGCAGTACTTC. Its translation is CASSLDTLEQYF. The chain combines TRBV5-4 with TRBJ2-7, with D unresolved. Trimming removed 0 bases from V and 6 bases from J, with 7 bases in between. The CDR3 contains 12 residues. CDR1 is SGHNT and CDR2 is YYREEE in the germline V gene (reference sequence).

CDR3 nucleotides: TGTGCCAGCAGCTCACTACAGGGGGCAGGCACCGGGGAGCTGTTTTTT. It translates to CASSSLQGAGTGELFF. The V gene is TRBV7-3, the J gene TRBJ2-2; TRBD1 matches 9 bases. The J segment lost 4 bases and the V segment lost 4 bases, leaving 7 bases of the junction unmatched. CDR3 length equals 16 residues. Germline V gene lookup returns CDR1 SGHTA and CDR2 FQGTGA.

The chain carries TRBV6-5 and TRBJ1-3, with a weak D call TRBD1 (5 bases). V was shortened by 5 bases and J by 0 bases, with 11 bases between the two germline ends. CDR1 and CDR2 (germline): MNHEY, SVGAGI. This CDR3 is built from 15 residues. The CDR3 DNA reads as TGTGCCAGCAGTCCTGGGGGATCCTCTGGAAACACCATATATTTT. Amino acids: CASSPGGSSGNTIYF.

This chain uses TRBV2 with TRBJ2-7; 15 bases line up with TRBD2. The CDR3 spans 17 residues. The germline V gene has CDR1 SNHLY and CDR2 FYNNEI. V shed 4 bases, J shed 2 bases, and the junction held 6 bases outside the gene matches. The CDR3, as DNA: TGTGCCAGCAGTGGATCGGGACTAGCGGGGGGCACCTACGAGCAGTACTTC. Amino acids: CASSGSGLAGGTYEQYF.

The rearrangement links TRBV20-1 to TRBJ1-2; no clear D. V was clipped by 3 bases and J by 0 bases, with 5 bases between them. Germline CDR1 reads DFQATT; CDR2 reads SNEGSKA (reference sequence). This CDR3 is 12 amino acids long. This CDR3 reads CSASKPNYGYTF. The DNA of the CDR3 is TGCAGTGCTAGTAAACCTAACTATGGCTACACCTTC.

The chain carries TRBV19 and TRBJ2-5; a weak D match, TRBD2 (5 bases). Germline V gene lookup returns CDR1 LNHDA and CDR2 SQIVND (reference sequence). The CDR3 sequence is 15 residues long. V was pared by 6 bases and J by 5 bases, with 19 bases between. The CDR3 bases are TGTGCCAGTAGAGTTGTGGCGGGCCCATTGGAGACCCAGTACTTC. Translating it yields CASRVVAGPLETQYF.

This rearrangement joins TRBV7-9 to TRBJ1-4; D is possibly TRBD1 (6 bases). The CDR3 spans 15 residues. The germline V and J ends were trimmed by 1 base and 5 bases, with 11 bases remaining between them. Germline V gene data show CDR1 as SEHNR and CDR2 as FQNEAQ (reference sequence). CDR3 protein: CASSLVQGQNEKLFF. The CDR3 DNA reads TGTGCCAGCAGCTTAGTTCAGGGACAAAATGAAAAACTGTTTTTT.

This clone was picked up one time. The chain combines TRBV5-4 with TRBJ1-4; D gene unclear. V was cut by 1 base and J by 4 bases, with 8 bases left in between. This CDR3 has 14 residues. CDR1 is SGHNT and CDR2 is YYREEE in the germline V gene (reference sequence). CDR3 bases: TGTGCCAGCAGCTTGAGAACGGATAATGAAAAACTGTTTTTT. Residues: CASSLRTDNEKLFF.

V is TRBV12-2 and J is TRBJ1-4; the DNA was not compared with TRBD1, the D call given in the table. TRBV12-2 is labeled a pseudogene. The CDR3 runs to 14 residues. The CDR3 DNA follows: TGTGCAAGTCGCCCTACAGGGGCAGGTGAAAAACTGTTTTTT. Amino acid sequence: CASRPTGAGEKLFF.

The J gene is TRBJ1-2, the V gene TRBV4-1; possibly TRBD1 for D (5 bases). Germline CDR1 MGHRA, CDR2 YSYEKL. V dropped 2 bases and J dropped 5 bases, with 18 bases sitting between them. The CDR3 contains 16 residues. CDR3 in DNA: TGCGCCAGCAGCCAAAGCGGTCAAGGGGCGGTGTATGGCTACACCTTC. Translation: CASSQSGQGAVYGYTF.